These 20 T cell receptor beta chains were all obtained from the same sample, sequenced in a study of early T cells in non-severe SARS-CoV-2 infection. TCRdb recomputed calls from the 5' RACE reads with MiXCR, one row per CDR3 protein. The sample has 97,000 or so distinct CDR3 sequences; approximately 11% are singletons. Sequencing used whole blood, obtained at baseline. The receptors stem from an adult who was a healthcare worker with PCR-confirmed SARS-CoV-2 infection or an uninfected control (not recorded which).

In this sample, this clonotype turned up many times. The chain is built from TRBV3-1 and TRBJ2-1; the D is unclear. Trimming shortened V by 5 bases and J by 12 bases, and 14 bases separated the two germline ends. The CDR3 is 12 residues long. Germline V gene lookup returns CDR1 LGHDT and CDR2 YNNKEL (reference sequence). CDR3 sequence reads: CASSTWTSTQFF. CDR3 bases: TGTGCCAGCAGCACCTGGACCAGCACGCAGTTCTTC.

This clonotype appeared a few times. This sequence joins TRBV2 and TRBJ2-1; D might be TRBD2 (5 bases). Per germline, CDR1 SNHLY and CDR2 FYNNEI. Trimming removed 2 bases at V and 3 bases at J, with 8 bases between. The CDR3 extends over 14 amino acids. The CDR3 DNA follows: TGTGCCAGCAGTGAACTACGGGGCTACAATGAGCAGTTCTTC. Translated, it gives CASSELRGYNEQFF.

This clonotype was picked up many times. V usage is TRBV7-2 and J usage is TRBJ2-5, with D perhaps matching TRBD1 (5 bases). The CDR3 consists of 15 residues. Deletions cut 0 bases from V and 5 bases from J, with 13 bases between. CDR1 and CDR2 (germline): SGHTA, FQGNSA. CDR3 nucleotides: TGTGCCAGCAGCTTAGCGCCCAGGGCTCGCGAGACCCAGTACTTC. It encodes CASSLAPRARETQYF.

This chain connects TRBV29-1 to TRBJ2-7; 7 nucleotides agree with TRBD1. V lost 6 bases and J lost 1; bases outside the gene matches: 12. This CDR3 spans 15 amino acids. Germline-derived CDR1 and CDR2 are SQVTM and ANQGSEA. The CDR3 loop reads CSVRPETGISYEQYF. As DNA, the CDR3 is TGCAGCGTGAGGCCCGAGACAGGGATATCCTACGAGCAGTACTTC.

CDR3 DNA: TGTGCCAGCGGCGGGGACAGGTCCAACTATGGCTACACCTTC. Amino acid sequence: CASGGDRSNYGYTF. V and J are TRBV27 and TRBJ1-2, with 8 bases matching TRBD1. This CDR3 has 14 amino acids. The germline V gene encodes CDR1 MNHEY and CDR2 SMNVEV (reference sequence). J gave up 2 bases and V 8 bases, and 7 bases lay outside the gene matches.

This sequence joins TRBV24-1 and TRBJ2-3; D possibly corresponds to TRBD1 (7 bases). Deletions cut 3 bases from V and 4 bases from J, with 22 bases between. CDR1 KGHDR and CDR2 SFDVKD come from the germline V gene. The CDR3 is 18 amino acids. CDR3 sequence reads: CATSDALTGARGADTQYF. CDR3 bases: TGTGCCACCAGTGATGCCCTCACAGGGGCTAGGGGGGCAGATACGCAGTATTTT.

The chain has TRBV3-1 and TRBJ1-1; tentative D call: TRBD1 (5 bases). The CDR3 has 14 amino acids. Between the trimmed V and J ends, which lost 0 bases and 9 bases, there was a span of 14 bases. Germline V CDR1 and CDR2: LGHDT, YNNKEL (reference sequence). This CDR3 is CASSQDSGGSQAFF. CDR3 sequence (DNA): TGTGCCAGCAGCCAAGATTCGGGGGGGTCTCAAGCTTTCTTT.

The V gene is TRBV2, the J gene TRBJ1-2, with TRBD1 matching over 7 bases. V lost 7 bases, J lost 4 bases, and 6 bases stayed unmatched. This CDR3 region has 13 residues. Germline CDR1 reads SNHLY; CDR2 reads FYNNEI. The CDR3, as DNA: TGTGCCAGCACACAGGGGTTCGGCTATGGCTACACCTTC. It codes for CASTQGFGYGYTF.

The chain carries TRBV7-2 and TRBJ2-1; 8 bases map to TRBD2. The CDR3 loop spans 17 amino acids. Trimming removed 1 base from V and 5 bases from J; junction bases left unmatched: 10. Germline assignment: CDR1 SGHTA and CDR2 FQGNSA. The chain's CDR3 is CASSLEVGLAGNNEQFF. The CDR3 region has the DNA TGTGCCAGCAGCTTAGAGGTAGGGCTAGCGGGTAACAATGAGCAGTTCTTC.

The chain links TRBV20-1 to TRBJ2-3; no clear D. Trimming shortened V by 6 bases and J by 2 bases, and 12 bases separated the two germline ends. Per the germline V gene, CDR1 is DFQATT and CDR2 is SNEGSKA (reference sequence). CDR3 size: 13 residues. This CDR3 reads CSALPRLTDTQYF. CDR3 nucleotide sequence: TGCAGTGCCCTTCCGCGCCTCACAGATACGCAGTATTTT.

This clonotype showed up many times. The rearrangement uses TRBV28 and TRBJ1-6; 7 bases align to TRBD1. CDR1 and CDR2 from the germline V gene are MDHEN and SYDVKM. This CDR3 is built from 12 residues. DNA for the CDR3: TGTCTCTCCGGGACAGCTAATTCACCCCTCCACTTT. This encodes CLSGTANSPLHF.

This clonotype was found a few times. The chain employs TRBV10-2 and TRBJ1-2, with D possibly being TRBD1 (6 bases). CDR3 length: 15 residues. V was trimmed by 2 bases and J by 4 bases, leaving 14 bases between them. Looked up from germline, CDR1 is WSHSY and CDR2 is SAAADI. CDR3 sequence: CASSENRDPFYGYTF. The CDR3 bases are TGCGCCAGCAGTGAGAACAGGGACCCTTTCTATGGCTACACCTTC.

This clonotype has more than one count but fewer than ten. V gene TRBV7-7 combines with J gene TRBJ2-1, with D maybe TRBD1 (6 bases). Germline V gives CDR1 SSHAT, CDR2 FNYEAQ (reference sequence). Deletions cut 3 bases from V and 7 bases from J, with 13 bases between. The CDR3 length is 14 residues. CDR3 bases: TGTGCCAGCAGCTTGAGTGGACAGTATAATGAGCAGTTCTTC. This sequence encodes CASSLSGQYNEQFF.

This rearrangement joins TRBV7-9 to TRBJ2-3, with TRBD2 as a possible D gene (6 bases). The CDR3 is 13 amino acids. The germline gives CDR1 SEHNR, CDR2 FQNEAQ (reference sequence). Trimming took 6 bases from V and 7 from J, leaving 14 bases between them. CDR3 sequence: CASSFGGTNTQYF. The DNA of the CDR3 is TGTGCCAGCAGTTTCGGGGGTACCAATACGCAGTATTTT.

The sample holds a few counts of this clonotype. The chain's CDR3 is CASSGGGKTQYF. DNA of the CDR3: TGTGCCTCCTCAGGGGGCGGGAAGACCCAGTACTTC. The chain links TRBV19 to TRBJ2-5, with TRBD1 matching over 8 bases. Trimming took 11 bases from V and 6 from J; bases not matched to a gene: 8. The CDR3 consists of 12 residues. Germline CDR1 and CDR2: LNHDA and SQIVND (reference sequence).

The CDR3, as DNA: TGCAGTGCTAGAGACCTGAGCGGGGGAGGGCATGAGCAGTTCTTC. It translates to CSARDLSGGGHEQFF. The V and J genes are TRBV20-1 and TRBJ2-1, with 8 nucleotides matching TRBD2. Germline loops: CDR1 DFQATT, CDR2 SNEGSKA (reference sequence). The CDR3 covers 15 residues. The V and J ends lost 0 bases and 8 bases, in that order; junction bases with no gene match: 9.

This clonotype showed up many times. The rearrangement links TRBV20-1 to TRBJ2-7; 7 nucleotides match TRBD2. V was pared by 4 bases and J by 1 base, with 10 bases of the junction left unmatched. Germline CDR1 and CDR2: DFQATT and SNEGSKA (reference sequence). CDR3 length: 15 residues. The CDR3 protein is CSATYSGTNSYEQYF. CDR3 nucleotide sequence: TGCAGTGCTACGTACTCCGGGACTAATTCCTACGAGCAGTACTTC.

This sequence joins TRBV6-6 and TRBJ2-7; D unresolved. This CDR3 comprises 14 residues. Trimming stripped 0 bases from V and 6 bases from J, with 12 bases between. Germline CDR1 reads MNHNY; CDR2 reads SVGAGI (reference sequence). The CDR3 DNA reads TGTGCCAGCAGTTACTCTGACAAAGCCTGCGAGCAGTACTTC. Its protein is CASSYSDKACEQYF.

A few counts support this clonotype. The chain is built from TRBV4-1 and TRBJ2-1; D is unclear. The CDR3 extends over 14 amino acids. The ends were cut back, 1 base at V and 5 bases at J, with 9 bases in the middle. Germline values: CDR1 MGHRA, CDR2 YSYEKL. CDR3 amino acids: CASSQGYTNNEQFF. CDR3 nucleotide sequence: TGCGCCAGCAGCCAAGGTTACACCAACAATGAGCAGTTCTTC.

This clonotype was recorded many times. The chain recombines TRBV20-1 with TRBJ1-1; D is perhaps TRBD1 (6 bases). Germline lookup yields CDR1 DFQATT and CDR2 SNEGSKA (reference sequence). This CDR3 region has 13 residues. Trimming left V 0 bases short and J 5 bases short, with 10 bases between. The chain's CDR3 is CSAREGARTEAFF. The CDR3 region has the DNA TGCAGTGCTAGAGAGGGGGCGCGGACTGAAGCTTTCTTT.